Sequencing of this T cell receptor beta chain was carried out in a study of T cells in Graves' hyperthyroidism and ophthalmopathy. The source of the PBMCs was 10 ml of fresh peripheral blood. Trimming took off 5 bases at V and 3 bases at J, with 7 bases between the two ends. The germline V gene encodes CDR1 SGHTA and CDR2 FQGNSA. This CDR3 comprises 12 residues. This clonotype was observed many times. The source material, RNA transcripts, was used to amplify TCR beta CDR3 regions. An initial round of RT-PCR targeting the TCR CDR3 relied on the HTBI primer set. Using its own MiXCR run on the multiplex PCR reads, TCRdb lists one record per CDR3 protein. The table shows some 600,000 distinct CDR3 sequences, with approximately 15% occurring only once.

The chain uses TRBV7-2 and TRBJ2-5; D is unclear. Sequenced: blood. The receptor comes from a woman aged 25-40 years with Graves' hyperthyroidism that later progressed to Graves' ophthalmopathy. The CDR3, as DNA: TGTGCCAGCAGCGCAACGGAAGAGACCCAGTACTTC. This encodes CASSATEETQYF.